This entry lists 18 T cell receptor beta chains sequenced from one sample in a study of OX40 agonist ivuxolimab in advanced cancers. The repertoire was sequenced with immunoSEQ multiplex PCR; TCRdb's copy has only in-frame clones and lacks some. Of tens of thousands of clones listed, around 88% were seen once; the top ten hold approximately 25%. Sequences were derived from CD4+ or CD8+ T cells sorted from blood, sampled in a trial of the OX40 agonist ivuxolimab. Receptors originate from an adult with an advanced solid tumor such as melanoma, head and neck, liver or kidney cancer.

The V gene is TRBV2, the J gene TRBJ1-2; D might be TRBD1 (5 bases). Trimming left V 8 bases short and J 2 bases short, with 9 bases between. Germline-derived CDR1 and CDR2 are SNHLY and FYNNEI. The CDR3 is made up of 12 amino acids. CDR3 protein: CASADRNYGYTF. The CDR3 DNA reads TGTGCCAGCGCCGACAGAAACTATGGCTACACCTTC.

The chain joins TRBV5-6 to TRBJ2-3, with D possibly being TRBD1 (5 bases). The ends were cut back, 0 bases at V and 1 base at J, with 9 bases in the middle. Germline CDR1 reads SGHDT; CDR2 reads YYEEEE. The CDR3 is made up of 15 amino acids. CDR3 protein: CASSLVTVRTDTQYF. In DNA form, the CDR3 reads TGTGCCAGCAGCTTGGTGACAGTACGCACAGATACGCAGTATTTT. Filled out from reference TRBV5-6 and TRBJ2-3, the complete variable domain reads DAGVTQSPTHLIKTRGQQVTLRCSPKSGHDTVSWYQQALGQGPQFIFQYYEEEERQRGNFPDRFSGHQFPNYSSELNVNALLLGDSALYLCASSLVTVRTDTQYFGPGTRLTVL.

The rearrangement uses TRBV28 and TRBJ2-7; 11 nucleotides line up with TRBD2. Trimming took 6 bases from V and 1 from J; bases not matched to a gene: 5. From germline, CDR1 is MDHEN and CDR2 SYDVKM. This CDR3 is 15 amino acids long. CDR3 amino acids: CASSKSSGRSYEQYF. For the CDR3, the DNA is TGTGCCAGCAGCAAGTCTAGCGGGAGGTCCTACGAGCAGTACTTC. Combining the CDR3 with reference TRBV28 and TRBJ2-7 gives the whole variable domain DVKVTQSSRYLVKRTGEKVFLECVQDMDHENMFWYRQDPGLGLRLIYFSYDVKMKEKGDIPEGYSVSREKKERFSLILESASTNQTSMYLCASSKSSGRSYEQYFGPGTRLTVT.

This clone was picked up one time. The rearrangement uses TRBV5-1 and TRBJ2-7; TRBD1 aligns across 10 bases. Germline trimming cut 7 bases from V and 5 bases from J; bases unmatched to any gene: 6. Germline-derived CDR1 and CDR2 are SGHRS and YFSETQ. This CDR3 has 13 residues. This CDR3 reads CASQGQGIHEQYF. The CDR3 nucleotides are TGCGCCAGCCAGGGACAGGGGATCCACGAGCAGTACTTC.

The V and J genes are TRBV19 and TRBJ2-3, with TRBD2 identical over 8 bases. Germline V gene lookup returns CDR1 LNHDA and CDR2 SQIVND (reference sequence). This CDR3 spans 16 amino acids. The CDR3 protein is CASVGVAGTSTDTQYF. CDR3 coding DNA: TGTGCGTCCGTGGGTGTAGCGGGGACTAGCACAGATACGCAGTATTTT.

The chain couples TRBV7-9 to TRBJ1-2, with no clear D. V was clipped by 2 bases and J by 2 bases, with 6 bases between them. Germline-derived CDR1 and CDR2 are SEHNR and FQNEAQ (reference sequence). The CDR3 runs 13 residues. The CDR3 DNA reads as TGTGCCAGCAGCTTACCGGGGAACTATGGCTACACCTTC. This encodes CASSLPGNYGYTF.

The chain's CDR3 is CASSFVKETPYEQYF. CDR3 coding DNA: TGTGCCAGCAGTTTCGTTAAGGAGACGCCCTACGAGCAGTACTTC. The chain links TRBV28 to TRBJ2-7; D is ambiguous. Germline V lookup: CDR1 MDHEN, CDR2 SYDVKM. V was clipped by 3 bases and J by 2 bases, with 14 bases between them. The CDR3 consists of 15 residues.

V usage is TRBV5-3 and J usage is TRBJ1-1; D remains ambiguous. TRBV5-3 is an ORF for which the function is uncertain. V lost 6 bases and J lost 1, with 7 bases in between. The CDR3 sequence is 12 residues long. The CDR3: CARTTRNTEAFF. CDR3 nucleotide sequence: TGTGCCAGAACTACACGGAACACTGAAGCTTTCTTT.

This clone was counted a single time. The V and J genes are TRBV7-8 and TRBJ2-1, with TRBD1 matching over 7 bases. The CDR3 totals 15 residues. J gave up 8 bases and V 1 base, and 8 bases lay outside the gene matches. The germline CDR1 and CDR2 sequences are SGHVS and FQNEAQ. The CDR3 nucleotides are TGTGCCAGCAGCTTAGGGAGCCTAGGGGGCTATGAGCAGTTCTTC. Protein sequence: CASSLGSLGGYEQFF.

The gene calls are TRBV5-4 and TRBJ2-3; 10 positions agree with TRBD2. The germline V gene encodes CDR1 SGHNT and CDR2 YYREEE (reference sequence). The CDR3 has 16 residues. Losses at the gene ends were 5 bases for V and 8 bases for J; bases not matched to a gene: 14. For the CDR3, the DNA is TGTGCCAGCAGTTCTCGGACTAGCGGACCACAGAGTACGCAGTATTTT. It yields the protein CASSSRTSGPQSTQYF.

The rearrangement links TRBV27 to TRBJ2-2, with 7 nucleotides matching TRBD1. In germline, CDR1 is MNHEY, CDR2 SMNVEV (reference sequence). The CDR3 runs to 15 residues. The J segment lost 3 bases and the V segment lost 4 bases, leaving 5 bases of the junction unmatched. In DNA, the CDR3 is TGTGCCAGCAGTTACGGACAGGTTTACACCGGGGAGCTGTTTTTT. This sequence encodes CASSYGQVYTGELFF.

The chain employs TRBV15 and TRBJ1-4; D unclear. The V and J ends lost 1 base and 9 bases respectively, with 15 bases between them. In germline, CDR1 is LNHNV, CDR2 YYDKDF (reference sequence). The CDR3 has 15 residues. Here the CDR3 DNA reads TGTGCCACCAGCAGAGGGGGTCACAATGAGAAAAAACTGTTTTTT. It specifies CATSRGGHNEKKLFF.

The CDR3 nucleotides are TGTGCCAGTAGCTACCGGGACATGCCGGGGGATACGCAGTATTTT. Translated, it gives CASSYRDMPGDTQYF. This chain links TRBV19 with TRBJ2-3, with D possibly being TRBD1 (6 bases). The germline gives CDR1 LNHDA, CDR2 SQIVND (reference sequence). This CDR3 has 15 amino acids. Trimming shortened V by 6 bases and J by 6 bases, and 19 bases separated the two germline ends.

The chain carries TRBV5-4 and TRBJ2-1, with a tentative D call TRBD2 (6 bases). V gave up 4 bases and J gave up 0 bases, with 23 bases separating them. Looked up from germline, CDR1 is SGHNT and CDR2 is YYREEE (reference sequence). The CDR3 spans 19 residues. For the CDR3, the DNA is TGTGCCAGCAGCCCTCCACCGGGACTGCCTTCGAGCTCCTACAATGAGCAGTTCTTC. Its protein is CASSPPPGLPSSSYNEQFF. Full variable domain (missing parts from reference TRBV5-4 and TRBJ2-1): ETGVTQSPTHLIKTRGQQVTLRCSSQSGHNTVSWYQQALGQGPQFIFQYYREEENGRGNFPPRFSGLQFPNYSSELNVNALELDDSALYLCASSPPPGLPSSSYNEQFFGPGTRLTVL.

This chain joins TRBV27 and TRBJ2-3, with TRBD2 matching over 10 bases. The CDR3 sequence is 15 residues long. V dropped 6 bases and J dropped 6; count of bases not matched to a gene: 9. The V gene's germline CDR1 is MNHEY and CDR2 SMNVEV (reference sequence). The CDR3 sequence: CASSSLLAGTDTQYF. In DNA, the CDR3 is TGTGCCAGCAGCAGCCTACTAGCGGGAACGGATACGCAGTATTTT.

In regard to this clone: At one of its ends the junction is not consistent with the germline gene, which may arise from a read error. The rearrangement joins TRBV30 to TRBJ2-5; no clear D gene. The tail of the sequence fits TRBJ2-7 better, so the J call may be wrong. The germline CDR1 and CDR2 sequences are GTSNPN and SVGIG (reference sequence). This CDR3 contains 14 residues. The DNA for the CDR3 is TGCGCCTGGAGTGTAGTTCATGGGTCCTACGAGCAGTACTTC. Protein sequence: CAWSVVHGSYEQYF.

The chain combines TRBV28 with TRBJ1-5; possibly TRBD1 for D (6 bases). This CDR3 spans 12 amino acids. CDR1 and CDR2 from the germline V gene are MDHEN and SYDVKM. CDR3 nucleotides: TGTGCAGAGGGACAATCGGATCAGCCCCAGCATTTT. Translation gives CAEGQSDQPQHF. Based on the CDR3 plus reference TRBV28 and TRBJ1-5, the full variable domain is DVKVTQSSRYLVKRTGEKVFLECVQDMDHENMFWYRQDPGLGLRLIYFSYDVKMKEKGDIPEGYSVSREKKERFSLILESASTNQTSMYLCAEGQSDQPQHFGDGTRLSIL.

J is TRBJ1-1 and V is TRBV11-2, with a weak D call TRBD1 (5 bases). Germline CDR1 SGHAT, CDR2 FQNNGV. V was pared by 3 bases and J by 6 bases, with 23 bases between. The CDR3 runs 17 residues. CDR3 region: CASSFLRPGLPGAEAFF. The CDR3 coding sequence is TGTGCCAGCAGCTTTCTCAGGCCGGGGCTCCCAGGTGCTGAAGCTTTCTTT.